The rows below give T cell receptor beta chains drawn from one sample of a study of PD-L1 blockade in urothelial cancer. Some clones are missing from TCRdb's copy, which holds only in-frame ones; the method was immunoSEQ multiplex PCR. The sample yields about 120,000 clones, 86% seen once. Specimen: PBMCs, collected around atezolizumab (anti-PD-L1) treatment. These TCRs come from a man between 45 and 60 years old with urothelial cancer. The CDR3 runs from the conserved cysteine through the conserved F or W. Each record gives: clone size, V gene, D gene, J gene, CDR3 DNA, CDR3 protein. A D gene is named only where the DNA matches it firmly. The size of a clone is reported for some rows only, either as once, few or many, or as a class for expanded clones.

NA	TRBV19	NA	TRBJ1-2	TGTGCCAGTAGTATCAAGCAGGGGAGCTATGGCTACACCTTC	CASSIKQGSYGYTF
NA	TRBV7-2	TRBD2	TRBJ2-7	TGTGCCAGCAGCTTAGCGGGACTAGATAGGTACTTC	CASSLAGLDRYF
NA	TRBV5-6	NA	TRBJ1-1	TGTGCCAGCAGCTTACGGACATCCACCACTGAAGCTTTCTTT	CASSLRTSTTEAFF
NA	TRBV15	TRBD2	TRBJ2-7	TGTGCCACCAGCATAGGACTAGCGGGAAAAAACGAGCAGTACTTC	CATSIGLAGKNEQYF
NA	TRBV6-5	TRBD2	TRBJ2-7	TGTGCCAGCAGCTCCGGACTAGCGGGAGCGGCCGAGCAGTACTTC	CASSSGLAGAAEQYF
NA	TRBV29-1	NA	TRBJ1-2	TGCAGCGTTGAACTCTTAACAGTCTATGGCTACACCTTC	CSVELLTVYGYTF
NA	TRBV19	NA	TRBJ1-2	TGTGCCAGTAGTGAGGGCAGAAGAGGCTACACCTTC	CASSEGRRGYTF
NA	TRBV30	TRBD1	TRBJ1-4	TGTGCCTGGAGTCGGGACAGGGGGGAAAAACTGTTTTTT	CAWSRDRGEKLFF
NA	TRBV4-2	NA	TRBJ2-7	TGTGCCAGCAGCCCAGAATTGATGCGGGGCGAGCAGTACTTC	CASSPELMRGEQYF
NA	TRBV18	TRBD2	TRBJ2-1	TGTGCCAGCTCGAAGGATAGCGGGGGAAACAATGAGCAGTTCTTC	CASSKDSGGNNEQFF
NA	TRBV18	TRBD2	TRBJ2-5	TGTGCCAGCTCACCACCACCGGGAGGAGAGACCCAGTACTTC	CASSPPPGGETQYF
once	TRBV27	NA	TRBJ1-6	TGTGCCAGCAGTTTATTGCGGGGGGATTCACCCCTCCACTTT	CASSLLRGDSPLHF
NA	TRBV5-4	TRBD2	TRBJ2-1	TGTGCCAGCAACTGGGGAGGACTAGAGATGTACAATGAGCAGTTCTTC	CASNWGGLEMYNEQFF
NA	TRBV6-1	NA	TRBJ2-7	TGTGCCAGCAGTCCGTCTATAGTACGCGAGCAGTACTTC	CASSPSIVREQYF
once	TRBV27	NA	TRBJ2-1	TGTGCCAGCACCCTGTCTAGGAGCTCCTACAATGAGCAGTTCTTC	CASTLSRSSYNEQFF
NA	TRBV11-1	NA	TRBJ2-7	TGTGCCAGCGGGAGTCTCTCCTACGAGCAGTACTTC	CASGSLSYEQYF
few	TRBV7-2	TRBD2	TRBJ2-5	TGTGCCAGCAGCCTGGGGACTAGCGGGAGGGCCCTCAAAGAGACCCAGTACTTC	CASSLGTSGRALKETQYF
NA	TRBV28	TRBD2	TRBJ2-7	TGTGCCAGCAGTTCGAGACTAGCGGGAAGTTTCGAGCAGTACTTC	CASSSRLAGSFEQYF
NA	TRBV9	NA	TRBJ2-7	TGTGCCAGCAGCGTGGGAGTCAGCGGTACCTACGAGCAGTACTTC	CASSVGVSGTYEQYF
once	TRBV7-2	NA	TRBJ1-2	TGTGCCAGCAGCTTTGGCAGGAACTATGGCTACACCTTC	CASSFGRNYGYTF
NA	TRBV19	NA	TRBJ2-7	TGTGCCAGTAGTGACACCGAGTCCTACGAGCAGTACTTC	CASSDTESYEQYF
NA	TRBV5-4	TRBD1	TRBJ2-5	TGTGCCAGCAGCGCCGGGACAGGGAAAGAGACCCAGTACTTC	CASSAGTGKETQYF
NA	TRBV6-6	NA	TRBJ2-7	TGTGCCAGCAGTTACTCGAGTTACCTATCGGACGAGCAGTACTTC	CASSYSSYLSDEQYF
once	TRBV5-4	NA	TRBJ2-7	TGTGCCAGCAGCTTGACTTCTCTCGGCGGGTACGAGCAGTACTTC	CASSLTSLGGYEQYF
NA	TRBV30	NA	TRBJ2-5	TGTGCCTGGGGGGGGTGGAGGAAGACCCAGTACTTC	CAWGGWRKTQYF
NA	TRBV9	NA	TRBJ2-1	TGTGCCAGCAGCGTAGGCTCAGGGGACTACAATGAGCAGTTCTTC	CASSVGSGDYNEQFF
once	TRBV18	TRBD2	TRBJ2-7	TGTGCCAGCTCACCGGTGACTAGCGGGAGTCGTACCTACGAGCAGTACTTC	CASSPVTSGSRTYEQYF
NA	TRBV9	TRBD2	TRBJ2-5	TGTGCCAGCAGCGTAGCTGTCGGGAGGGGAGAGACCCAGTACTTC	CASSVAVGRGETQYF
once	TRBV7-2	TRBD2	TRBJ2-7	TGTGCCAGCAGCCCTAGGACTAGCGGGATGACCTACGAGCAGTACTTC	CASSPRTSGMTYEQYF
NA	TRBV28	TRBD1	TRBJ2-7	TGTGCCAGCAGTTTATTCCTATCGGGACAGGCCGCCGGCTACGAGCAGTACTTC	CASSLFLSGQAAGYEQYF
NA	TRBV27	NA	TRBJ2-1	TGTGCCAGCAGTTCCAGGCCTCCACAGTACTCCTACAATGAGCAGTTCTTC	CASSSRPPQYSYNEQFF
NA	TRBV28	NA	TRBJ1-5	TGTGCCAGCAGTTCCCCAGACGTGACAAATCAGCCCCAGCATTTT	CASSSPDVTNQPQHF
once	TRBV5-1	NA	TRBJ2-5	TGCGCCAGCAGCCCCTCCCTGAGCAGGGGTGGAGAGACCCAGTACTTC	CASSPSLSRGGETQYF
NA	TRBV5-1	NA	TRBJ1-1	TGCGCCAGCAGCCCAGGTACCCACGGCACTGAAGCTTTCTTT	CASSPGTHGTEAFF
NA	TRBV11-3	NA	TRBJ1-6	TGTGCCAGCAGCTTAAGGGGAAATTCACCCCTCCACTTT	CASSLRGNSPLHF
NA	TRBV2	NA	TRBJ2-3	TGTGCCGGCAAAGAAGGGGTGGCAGATACGCAGTATTTT	CAGKEGVADTQYF
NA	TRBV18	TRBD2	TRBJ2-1	TGTGCCAGCTCACCACAAGGACTAGCGGGAGTGGGTAATGAGCAGTTCTTC	CASSPQGLAGVGNEQFF
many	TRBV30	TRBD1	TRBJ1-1	TGTGCCTGGAGGGGACAGGGGAGCACTGAAGCTTTCTTT	CAWRGQGSTEAFF
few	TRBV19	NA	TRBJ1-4	TGTGCCAGTAGCGATGGAAAAACATACAGGGCGATTAATGAAAAACTGTTTTTT	CASSDGKTYRAINEKLFF
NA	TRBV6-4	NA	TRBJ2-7	TGTGCCCGCGAGGGGGCCTACGAGCAGTACTTC	CAREGAYEQYF
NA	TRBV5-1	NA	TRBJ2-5	TGCGCCAGCAGCTTCACAGGGCAAGAGACCCAGTACTTC	CASSFTGQETQYF
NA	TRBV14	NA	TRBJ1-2	TGTGCCAGCAGCCAAGATTCCCAGGGCAACTTGGTTGGCTACACCTTC	CASSQDSQGNLVGYTF
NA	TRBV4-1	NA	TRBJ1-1	TGCGCCAGCAGCCCCCTCCCCGGCGGTGTAGTCTGGAACACTGAAGCTTTCTTT	CASSPLPGGVVWNTEAFF
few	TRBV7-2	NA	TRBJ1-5	TGTGCCAGCAGCTTAGTTTCAGATCAGCCCCAGCATTTT	CASSLVSDQPQHF
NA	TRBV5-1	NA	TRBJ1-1	TGCGCCAGCAGCTTGGCCTCGGGGGGCCCTGAAGCTTTCTTT	CASSLASGGPEAFF